This TCR beta chain was captured in a study of T cells in Graves' hyperthyroidism and ophthalmopathy (dated by TCRdb to the late 2010s). Turning to the overall study: Peripheral blood was sampled at the time of initial diagnosis, prior to any treatment. The roughly 99 discovery patients were divided at random into training and test sets in a 7:3 ratio. Once sampling was done, hyperthyroidism patients were given methimazole at a starting dose of 30 mg daily, whereas ophthalmopathy patients were given high-dose intravenous methylprednisolone. Prospective prediction of ophthalmopathy was tested in an independent validation cohort consisting of 18 to 20 hyperthyroidism patients and more than 15 patients who later progressed to ophthalmopathy. Thyroid tissue and blood T-cell repertoires from over 5 Graves' hyperthyroidism patients were also compared in the study. TCR V-J signatures able to tell the groups apart were searched for in a discovery cohort of 90 to 100 patients, of whom roughly 42 had Graves' ophthalmopathy and 55 to 60 had stable Graves' hyperthyroidism. The paper reports TCR Vbeta CDR3 sequencing of approximately 130 peripheral blood samples: over 40 ophthalmopathy, fewer than 85 hyperthyroidism and 17 progressor patients. Summary of the overall study and its limitations: Sample size was not statistically predetermined, and investigators were not blinded to group allocation. In cross-validation, a model built on a 13 V-J signature told ophthalmopathy apart from stable hyperthyroidism with 85% to 90% sensitivity and about 81% specificity, and in testing the same model reached 80%/75%. In validation, progression to ophthalmopathy was predicted by the model with approximately 67% sensitivity and around 76% specificity, a median of roughly six months before onset. Most expanded thyroid clonotypes (frequency above 0.001) were also detected in blood, suggesting blood repertoires may reflect thyroid immune responses.

TCR beta CDR3 regions were amplified from RNA transcripts. For the first round of RT-PCR on the TCR CDR3, the HTBI primer set was used together with the Qiagen OneStep RT-PCR kit. Libraries were constructed in a second round of multiplex PCR, after which size selection and purification were carried out. Paired-end sequencing of the libraries was performed with 100 bp reads on an Illumina HiSeq2000. Turning to the authors' computational methods: SOAPnuke was used to process the raw data, with reads discarded if the reads contained adapters or uncalled bases, had a mean Phred below 15, or lacked an exact constant-primer or identifier match. COPE v1.2.5 was used to merge the high-quality paired reads, and each unique nucleotide sequence was defined as a clonotype. MiTCR v1.1 was used to align clonotypes to the IMGT TRBV, TRBD and TRBJ reference segments. The analysis was restricted to V-J combinations with a frequency above 0.0001, which together covered over 99% of the repertoires. A TCS score was defined as the ratio between F50 (clonal expansion) and ExV (chaos), using BLOSUM62-based TCRdist between CDR3 peptides within each V-J. Welch's t-statistics and random forest reduced around 520 V-J features to 13, which were used in a naive Bayes classifier (R e1071). Using fastp trimming at Q25 and MiXCR clonotype assembly, TCRdb reanalyzed the public sequencing data and kept in-frame beta chains. Identical CDR3 protein sequences are pooled into one entry, listed with their most common genes and DNA. The V and J calls shown here were made by TCRdb, not taken from the authors' results. The sample contains under 800,000 distinct CDR3 sequences, about 14% of them found a single time. 9.5% to 13% of the sample rests with the top ten.

From the cysteine through the phenylalanine, the CDR3 covers 15 amino acids. The read is trimmed to its CDR3 DNA, 45 bases read in frame from base 1. Based on the germline V gene, the CDR1 and CDR2 sequences are SGHDT and YYEEEE. V is pruned by 1 base and J by 6 bases, leaving 7 bases of the junction without a gene match. On this clonotype itself: This clone's antigen is unknown. Base-call qualities are not available, and no considerably larger clone is one nucleotide away.

Stable Graves' hyperthyroidism was defined as no progression to ophthalmopathy during 18 months of follow-up. Hyperthyroidism patients were newly diagnosed, with disease duration under 2 months, and aged 18 to 65 years. Exclusion was applied to patients with uncontrolled infections, other autoimmune diseases, pregnancy or lactation. Diagnoses relied on clinical symptoms, serum thyroxine and TRAb, thyroid ultrasound and orbital computed tomography. PBMCs were isolated from more than 9 ml of fresh peripheral blood by Ficoll-Paque density gradient centrifugation. Total RNA was extracted using Trizol reagent, and RNA quality was assessed on an Agilent 2100 Bioanalyzer.

Sequenced sample: blood. This TCR derives from a woman in her late teens or twenties with Graves' hyperthyroidism. Here the chain combines TRBV5-6 and TRBJ1-5, with 7 middle bases fitting TRBD1. At the DNA level, the sequence is TGTGCCAGCAGCTTGACCGGGACAGAAAGTCAGCCCCAGCATTTT. Translated, it gives CASSLTGTESQPQHF. The CDR3 plus the reference TRBV5-6 and TRBJ1-5 genes for the other parts give the full variable domain: DAGVTQSPTHLIKTRGQQVTLRCSPKSGHDTVSWYQQALGQGPQFIFQYYEEEERQRGNFPDRFSGHQFPNYSSELNVNALLLGDSALYLCASSLTGTESQPQHFGDGTRLSIL.